This T cell receptor beta chain is from a study of OX40 agonist ivuxolimab in advanced cancers. Study-wide background: The dose-escalation group included hepatocellular carcinoma, melanoma, renal cell carcinoma and head and neck cancer. Partial responses were achieved by three patients, one with hepatocellular carcinoma and two with cutaneous melanoma.

Sequencing was performed with immunoSEQ multiplex PCR; in TCRdb, only in-frame clones are kept and a portion is missing. The sample carries 80,000 to 100,000 clones, roughly 85% recorded once. The V gene end was trimmed by 5 bases and the J gene end by 4 bases; junction bases not matched to a gene: 9. The CDR3 is made up of 16 amino acids. CDR1 and CDR2 (germline): LNHDA, SQIVND (reference sequence). About this clone itself: Its matching antigen is unknown.

General study results and limits: In the 0.1 to 3.0 mg/kg range, CD4+ and CD8+ blood T cells had expanded clonally by week 6. Average numbers of expanded clones were greater in CD8+ T cells than in CD4+.

This TCR derives from an adult with an advanced solid tumor such as melanoma, head and neck, liver or kidney cancer. The chain is built from TRBV19 and TRBJ2-2, with TRBD1 matching over 8 bases. Sequencing was performed on CD4+ or CD8+ T cells sorted from blood, taken in a trial of the OX40 agonist ivuxolimab. The CDR3 bases are TGTGCCAGTAGTCATGGCGCAGGGGGCAGCACCGGGGAGCTGTTTTTT. Translating it yields CASSHGAGGSTGELFF.